The source of this T cell receptor beta chain is a study of shared clonotypes between healthy human individuals. Study-wide findings and caveats: Larger estimated richness was generally recorded for naive subsets relative to memory subsets. Donor clonotype sharing was expected to depend on sequencing depth. Sampling covered blood only; tissue repertoires likely differ.

The CDR3 has 17 amino acids. Trimming stripped 1 base from V and 0 bases from J, with 13 bases between. Per the germline V gene, CDR1 is SEHNR and CDR2 is FQNEAQ (reference sequence). Investigators spread the genomic DNA of each subset evenly over several immunoSEQ plates. Produced via immunoSEQ multiplex PCR; TCRdb's table is partial and in-frame only. The data contain about 2.4 million clones, under 95% of them singletons. With respect to this clone: The antigen is not known.

The source material was naive CD4+ T cells from PBMCs. Subset here: CD45RA+ positively selected. This sequence originates from a young man in good health. Some clones in this sample may be carry-over from other donors' samples. The chain has TRBV7-9 and TRBJ2-1; D call uncertain. For the CDR3, the DNA is TGTGCCAGCAGCTTAGAACGAAGCGCGAGCTCCTACAATGAGCAGTTCTTC. It encodes CASSLERSASSYNEQFF.